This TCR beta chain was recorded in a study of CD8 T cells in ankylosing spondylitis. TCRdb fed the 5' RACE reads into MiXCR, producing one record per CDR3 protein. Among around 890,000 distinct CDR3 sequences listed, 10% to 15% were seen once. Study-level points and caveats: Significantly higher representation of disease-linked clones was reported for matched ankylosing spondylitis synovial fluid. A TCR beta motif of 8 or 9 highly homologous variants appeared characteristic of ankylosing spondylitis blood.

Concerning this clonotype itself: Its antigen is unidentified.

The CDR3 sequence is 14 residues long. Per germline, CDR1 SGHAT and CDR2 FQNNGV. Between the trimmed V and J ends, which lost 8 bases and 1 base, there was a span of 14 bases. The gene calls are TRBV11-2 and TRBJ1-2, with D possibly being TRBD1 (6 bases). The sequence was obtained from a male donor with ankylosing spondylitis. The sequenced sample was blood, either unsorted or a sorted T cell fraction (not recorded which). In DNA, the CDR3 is TGTGCCAGCCGACCAGGGGCGAATAACTATGGCTACACCTTC. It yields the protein CASRPGANNYGYTF.